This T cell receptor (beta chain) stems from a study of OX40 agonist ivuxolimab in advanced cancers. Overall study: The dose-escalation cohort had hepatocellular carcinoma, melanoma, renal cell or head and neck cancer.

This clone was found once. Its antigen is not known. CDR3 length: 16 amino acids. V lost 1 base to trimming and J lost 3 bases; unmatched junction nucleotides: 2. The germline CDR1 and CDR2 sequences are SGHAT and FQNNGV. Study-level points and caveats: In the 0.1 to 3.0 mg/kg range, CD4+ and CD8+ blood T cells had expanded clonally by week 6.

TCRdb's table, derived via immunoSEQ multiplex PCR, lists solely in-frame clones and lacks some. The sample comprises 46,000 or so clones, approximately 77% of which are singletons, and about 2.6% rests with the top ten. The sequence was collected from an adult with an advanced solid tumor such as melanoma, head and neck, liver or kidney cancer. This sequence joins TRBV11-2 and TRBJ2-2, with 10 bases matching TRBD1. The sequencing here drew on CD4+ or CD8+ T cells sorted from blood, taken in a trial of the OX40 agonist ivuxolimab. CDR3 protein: CASSLGQGAYTGELFF. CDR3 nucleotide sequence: TGTGCCAGCAGCTTAGGACAGGGGGCTTACACCGGGGAGCTGTTTTTT.